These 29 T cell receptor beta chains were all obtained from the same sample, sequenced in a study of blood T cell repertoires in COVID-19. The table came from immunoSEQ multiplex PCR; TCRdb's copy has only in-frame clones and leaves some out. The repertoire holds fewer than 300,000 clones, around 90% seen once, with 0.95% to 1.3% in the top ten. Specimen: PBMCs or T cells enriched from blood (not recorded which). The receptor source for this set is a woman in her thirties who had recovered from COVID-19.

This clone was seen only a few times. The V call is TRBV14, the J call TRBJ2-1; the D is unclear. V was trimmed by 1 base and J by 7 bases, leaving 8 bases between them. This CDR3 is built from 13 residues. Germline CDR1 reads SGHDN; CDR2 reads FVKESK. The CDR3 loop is CASSQGLRNEQFF. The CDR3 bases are TGTGCCAGCAGCCAAGGTCTACGTAATGAGCAGTTCTTC.

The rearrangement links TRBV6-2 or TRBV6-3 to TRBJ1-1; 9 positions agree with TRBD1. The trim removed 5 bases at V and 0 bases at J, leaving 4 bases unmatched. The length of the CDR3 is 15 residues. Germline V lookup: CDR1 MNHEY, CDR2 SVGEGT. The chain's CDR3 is CASSKRQGVNTEAFF. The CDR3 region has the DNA TGTGCCAGCAGTAAAAGACAGGGGGTGAACACTGAAGCTTTCTTT.

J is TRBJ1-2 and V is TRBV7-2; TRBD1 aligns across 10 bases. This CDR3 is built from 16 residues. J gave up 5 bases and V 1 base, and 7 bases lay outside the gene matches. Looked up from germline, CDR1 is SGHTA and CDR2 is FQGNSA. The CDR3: CASSLGSLGQGYGYTF. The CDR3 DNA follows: TGTGCCAGCAGCTTAGGATCTTTGGGACAGGGGTATGGCTACACCTTC.

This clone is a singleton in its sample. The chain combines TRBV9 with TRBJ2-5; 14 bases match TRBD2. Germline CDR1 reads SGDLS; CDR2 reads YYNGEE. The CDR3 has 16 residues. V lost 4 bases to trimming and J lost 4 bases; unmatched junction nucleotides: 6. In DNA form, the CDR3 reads TGTGCCAGCAGCAAAGGGACTAGCGGGAGTCTAGAGACCCAGTACTTC. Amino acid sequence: CASSKGTSGSLETQYF.

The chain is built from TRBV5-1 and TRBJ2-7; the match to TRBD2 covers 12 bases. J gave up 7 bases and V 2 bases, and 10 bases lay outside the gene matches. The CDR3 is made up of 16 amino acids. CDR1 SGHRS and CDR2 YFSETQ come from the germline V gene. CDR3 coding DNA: TGCGCCAGCAGCTTACTAGCGGGAGGCGGGTATGGGGAGCAGTACTTC. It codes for CASSLLAGGGYGEQYF. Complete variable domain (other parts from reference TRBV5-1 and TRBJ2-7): KAGVTQTPRYLIKTRGQQVTLSCSPISGHRSVSWYQQTPGQGLQFLFEYFSETQRNKGNFPGRFSGRQFSNSRSEMNVSTLELGDSALYLCASSLLAGGGYGEQYFGPGTRLTVT.

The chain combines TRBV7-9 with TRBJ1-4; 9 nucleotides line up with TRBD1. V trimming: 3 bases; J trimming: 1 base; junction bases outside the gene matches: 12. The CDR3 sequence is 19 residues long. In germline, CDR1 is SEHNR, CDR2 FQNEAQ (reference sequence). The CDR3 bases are TGTGCCAGCAGCTTTTATATTGGGACAGGGCAACTAACTAATGAAAAACTGTTTTTT. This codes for CASSFYIGTGQLTNEKLFF.

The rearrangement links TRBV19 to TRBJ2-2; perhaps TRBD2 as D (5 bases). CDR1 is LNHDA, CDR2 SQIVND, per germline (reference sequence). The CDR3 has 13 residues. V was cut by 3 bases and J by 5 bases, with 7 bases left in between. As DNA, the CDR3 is TGTGCCAGTAGTATTTCGGGGACCGGGGAGCTGTTTTTT. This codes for CASSISGTGELFF.

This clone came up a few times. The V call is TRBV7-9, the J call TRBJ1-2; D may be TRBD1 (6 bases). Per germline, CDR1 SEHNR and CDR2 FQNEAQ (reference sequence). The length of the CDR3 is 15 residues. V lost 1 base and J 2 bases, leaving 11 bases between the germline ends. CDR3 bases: TGTGCCAGCAGCTTAGGACCCGGACAGAACTATGGCTACACCTTC. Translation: CASSLGPGQNYGYTF. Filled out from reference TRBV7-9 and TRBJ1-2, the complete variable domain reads DTGVSQNPRHKITKRGQNVTFRCDPISEHNRLYWYRQTLGQGPEFLTYFQNEAQLEKSRLLSDRFSAERPKGSFSTLEIQRTEQGDSAMYLCASSLGPGQNYGYTFGSGTRLTVV.

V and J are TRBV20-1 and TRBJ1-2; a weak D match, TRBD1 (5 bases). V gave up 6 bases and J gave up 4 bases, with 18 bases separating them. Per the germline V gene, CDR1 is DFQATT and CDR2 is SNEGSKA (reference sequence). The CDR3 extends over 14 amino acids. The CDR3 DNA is TGCAGTGCCAGTCCCGGGGGTTACGCCTATGGCTACACCTTC. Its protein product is CSASPGGYAYGYTF.

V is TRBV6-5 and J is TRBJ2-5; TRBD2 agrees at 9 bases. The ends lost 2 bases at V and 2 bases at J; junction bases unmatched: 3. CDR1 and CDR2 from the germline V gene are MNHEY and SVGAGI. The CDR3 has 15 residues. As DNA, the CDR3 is TGTGCCAGCAGTTACAGACTAGCGGCACAAGAGACCCAGTACTTC. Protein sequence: CASSYRLAAQETQYF.

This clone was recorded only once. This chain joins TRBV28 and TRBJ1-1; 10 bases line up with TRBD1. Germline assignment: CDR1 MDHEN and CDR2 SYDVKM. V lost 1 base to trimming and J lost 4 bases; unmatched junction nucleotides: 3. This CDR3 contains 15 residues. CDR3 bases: TGTGCCAGCAGTTTATCCGGACAGGGGGGCACTGAAGCTTTCTTT. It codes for CASSLSGQGGTEAFF.

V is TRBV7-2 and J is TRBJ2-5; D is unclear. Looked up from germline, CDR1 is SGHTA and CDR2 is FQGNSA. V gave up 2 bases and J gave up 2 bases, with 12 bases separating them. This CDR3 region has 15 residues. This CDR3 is CASSLTFTDQETQYF. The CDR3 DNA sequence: TGTGCCAGCAGCTTAACGTTTACTGATCAAGAGACCCAGTACTTC.

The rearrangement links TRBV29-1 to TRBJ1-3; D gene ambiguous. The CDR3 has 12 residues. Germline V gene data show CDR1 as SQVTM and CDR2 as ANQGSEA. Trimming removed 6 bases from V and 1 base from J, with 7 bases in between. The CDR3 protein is CSVATSGNTIYF. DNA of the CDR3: TGCAGCGTGGCCACATCTGGAAACACCATATATTTT.

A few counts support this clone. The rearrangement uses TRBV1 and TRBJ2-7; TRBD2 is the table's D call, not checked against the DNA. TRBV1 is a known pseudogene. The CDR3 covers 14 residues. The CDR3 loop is CTRFTGTSVYEQYF. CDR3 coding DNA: TGCACCAGGTTTACCGGGACTAGCGTATACGAGCAGTACTTC.

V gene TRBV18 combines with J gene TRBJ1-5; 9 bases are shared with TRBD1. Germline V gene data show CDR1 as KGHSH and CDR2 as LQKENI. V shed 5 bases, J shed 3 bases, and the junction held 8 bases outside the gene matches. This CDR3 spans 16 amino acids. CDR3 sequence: CASSTKGQGNNQPQHF. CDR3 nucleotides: TGTGCCAGCTCAACAAAGGGACAGGGAAACAATCAGCCCCAGCATTTT. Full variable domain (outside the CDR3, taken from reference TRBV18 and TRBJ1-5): NAGVMQNPRHLVRRRGQEARLRCSPMKGHSHVYWYRQLPEEGLKFMVYLQKENIIDESGMPKERFSAEFPKEGPSILRIQQVVRGDSAAYFCASSTKGQGNNQPQHFGDGTRLSIL.

CDR3 sequence reads: CASSLDRGKNIQYF. The CDR3 DNA is TGTGCCAGCAGCTTAGACAGGGGGAAAAACATTCAGTACTTC. J is TRBJ2-4 and V is TRBV7-9; 8 nucleotides agree with TRBD1. This CDR3 has 14 residues. From germline, CDR1 is SEHNR and CDR2 FQNEAQ (reference sequence). Trimming cost V 1 base and J 4 bases; bases outside gene matches: 0.

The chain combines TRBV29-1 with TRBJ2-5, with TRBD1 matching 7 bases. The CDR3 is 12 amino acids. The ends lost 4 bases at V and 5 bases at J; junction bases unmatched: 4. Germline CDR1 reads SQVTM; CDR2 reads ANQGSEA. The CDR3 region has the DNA TGCAGCGTTGTGACAGGGTTGGAGACCCAGTACTTC. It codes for CSVVTGLETQYF.

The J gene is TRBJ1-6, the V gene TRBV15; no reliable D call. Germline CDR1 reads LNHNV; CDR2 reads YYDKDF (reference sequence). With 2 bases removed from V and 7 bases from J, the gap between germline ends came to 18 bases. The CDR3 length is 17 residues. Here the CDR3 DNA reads TGTGCCACCAGCAGAACGAGCGGCTTCTGGGAGAATTCACCCCTCCACTTT. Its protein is CATSRTSGFWENSPLHF.

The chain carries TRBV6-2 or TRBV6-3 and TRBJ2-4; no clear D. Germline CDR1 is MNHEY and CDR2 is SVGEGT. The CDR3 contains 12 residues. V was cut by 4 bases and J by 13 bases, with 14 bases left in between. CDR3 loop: CASSSYTGLQYF. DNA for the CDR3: TGTGCCAGCAGTTCCTATACCGGGTTACAGTACTTC.

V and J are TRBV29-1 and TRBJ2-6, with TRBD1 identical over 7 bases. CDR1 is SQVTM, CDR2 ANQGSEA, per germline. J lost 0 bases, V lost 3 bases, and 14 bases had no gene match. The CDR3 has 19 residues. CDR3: CSVEDGPGQPSSGANVLTF. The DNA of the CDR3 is TGCAGCGTTGAGGACGGCCCGGGACAGCCCAGCTCTGGGGCCAACGTCCTGACTTTC.

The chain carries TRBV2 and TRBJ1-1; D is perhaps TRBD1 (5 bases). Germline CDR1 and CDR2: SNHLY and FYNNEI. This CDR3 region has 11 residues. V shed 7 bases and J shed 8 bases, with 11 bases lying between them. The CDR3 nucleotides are TGTGCCAGCAAGGGACTCACAGAAGCTTTCTTT. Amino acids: CASKGLTEAFF.

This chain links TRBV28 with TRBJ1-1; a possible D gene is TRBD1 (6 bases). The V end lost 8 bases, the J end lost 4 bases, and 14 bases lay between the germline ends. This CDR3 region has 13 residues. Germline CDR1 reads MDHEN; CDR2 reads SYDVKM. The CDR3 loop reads CASGNREGTEAFF. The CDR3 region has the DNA TGTGCCAGCGGAAACAGGGAAGGCACTGAAGCTTTCTTT.

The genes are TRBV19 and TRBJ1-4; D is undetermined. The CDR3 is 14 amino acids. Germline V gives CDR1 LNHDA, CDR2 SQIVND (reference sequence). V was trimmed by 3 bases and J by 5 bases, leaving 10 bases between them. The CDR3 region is CASSIEVQNEKLFF. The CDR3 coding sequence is TGTGCCAGTAGTATTGAGGTTCAAAATGAAAAACTGTTTTTT.

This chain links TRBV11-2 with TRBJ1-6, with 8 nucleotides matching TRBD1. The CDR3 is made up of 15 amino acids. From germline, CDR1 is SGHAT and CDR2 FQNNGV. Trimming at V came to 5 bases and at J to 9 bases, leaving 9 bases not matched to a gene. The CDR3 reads CASSPGTGHSSPLHF. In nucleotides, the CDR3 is TGTGCCAGCAGCCCCGGGACAGGTCATAGTTCACCCCTCCACTTT.

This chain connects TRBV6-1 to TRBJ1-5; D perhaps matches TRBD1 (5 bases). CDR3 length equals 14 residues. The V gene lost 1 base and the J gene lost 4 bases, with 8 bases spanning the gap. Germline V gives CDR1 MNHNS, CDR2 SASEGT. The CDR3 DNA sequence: TGTGCCAGCAGTGAAGGGACACCGAATCAGCCCCAGCATTTT. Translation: CASSEGTPNQPQHF.

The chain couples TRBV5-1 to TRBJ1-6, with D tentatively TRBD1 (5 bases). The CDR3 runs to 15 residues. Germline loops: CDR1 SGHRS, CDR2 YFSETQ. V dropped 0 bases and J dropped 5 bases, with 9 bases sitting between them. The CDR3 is CASSLGQSDNSPLHF. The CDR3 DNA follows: TGCGCCAGCAGCTTGGGACAGAGTGATAATTCACCCCTCCACTTT.

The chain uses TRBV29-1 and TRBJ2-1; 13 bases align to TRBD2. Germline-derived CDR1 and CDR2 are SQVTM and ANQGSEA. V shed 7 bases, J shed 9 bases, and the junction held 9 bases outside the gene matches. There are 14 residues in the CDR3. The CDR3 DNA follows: TGCAGCGCTGATGGGACTAGCGGGAATCTTGAGCAGTTCTTC. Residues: CSADGTSGNLEQFF.

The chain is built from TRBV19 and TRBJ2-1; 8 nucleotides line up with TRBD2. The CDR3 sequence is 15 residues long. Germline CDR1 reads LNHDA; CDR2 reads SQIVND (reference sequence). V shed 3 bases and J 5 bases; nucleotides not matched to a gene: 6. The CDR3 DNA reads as TGTGCCAGTAGTATCTTAAGCGGGAGCGACAATGAGCAGTTCTTC. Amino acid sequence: CASSILSGSDNEQFF. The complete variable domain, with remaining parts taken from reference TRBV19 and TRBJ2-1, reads DGGITQSPKYLFRKEGQNVTLSCEQNLNHDAMYWYRQDPGQGLRLIYYSQIVNDFQKGDIAEGYSVSREKKESFPLTVTSAQKNPTAFYLCASSILSGSDNEQFFGPGTRLTVL.

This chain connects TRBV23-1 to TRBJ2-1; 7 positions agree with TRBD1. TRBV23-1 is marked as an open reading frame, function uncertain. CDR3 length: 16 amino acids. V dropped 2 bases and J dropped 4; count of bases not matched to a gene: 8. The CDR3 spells CASSQTTGRKYNEQFF. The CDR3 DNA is TGCGCCAGCAGTCAAACGACAGGGCGGAAATACAATGAGCAGTTCTTC.